Presented here are 28 T cell receptor beta chains from one specimen sequenced in a study of blood T cell repertoires in COVID-19. Sequencing used immunoSEQ multiplex PCR; TCRdb keeps in-frame clones, though not all of them. Among 350,000 to 400,000 clones listed, roughly 89% were seen once. The specimen was peripheral blood. Receptors originate from a man younger than 30 with active or convalescent COVID-19.

The V gene is TRBV7-3, the J gene TRBJ1-1; D unresolved. CDR1 SGHTA and CDR2 FQGTGA come from the germline V gene. The CDR3 length is 13 residues. V shed 3 bases and J shed 0 bases, with 5 bases lying between them. This CDR3 is CASSFQMNTEAFF. The CDR3 DNA reads TGTGCCAGCAGCTTCCAAATGAACACTGAAGCTTTCTTT.

CDR3 loop: CASSRGSNEKLFF. The CDR3 DNA is TGTGCCAGCAGCAGGGGATCTAATGAAAAACTGTTTTTT. The chain carries TRBV11-2 and TRBJ1-4, with a tentative D call TRBD1 (5 bases). Trimming removed 5 bases from V and 3 bases from J, with 7 bases in between. Germline-derived CDR1 and CDR2 are SGHAT and FQNNGV. This CDR3 spans 13 amino acids.

In its sample, this clone was seen many times. CDR3 protein: CASSPGLVTGGSETQYF. CDR3 DNA: TGCGCCAGCAGCCCTGGTTTGGTCACCGGAGGGTCAGAGACCCAGTACTTC. This chain uses TRBV5-1 with TRBJ2-5; TRBD2 might be the D (6 bases). This CDR3 is built from 17 residues. Germline V gives CDR1 SGHRS, CDR2 YFSETQ. Trimming removed 4 bases from V and 4 bases from J, with 23 bases in between.

The chain joins TRBV25-1 to TRBJ1-3, with 7 bases identical to TRBD1. Trimming removed 1 base from V and 0 bases from J; junction bases left unmatched: 6. Germline CDR1 reads MGHDK; CDR2 reads SYGVNS. The CDR3 runs 17 residues. As DNA, the CDR3 is TGTGCCAGCAGTGAATTAGAGGGACAGCCCTCTGGAAACACCATATATTTT. This translates into CASSELEGQPSGNTIYF.

The gene calls are TRBV20-1 and TRBJ2-7, with 10 bases matching TRBD2. This CDR3 region has 14 residues. V lost 3 bases and J lost 0; bases outside the gene matches: 2. Germline CDR1 and CDR2: DFQATT and SNEGSKA (reference sequence). The CDR3 sequence: CSASASGSSYEQYF. In DNA, the CDR3 is TGCAGTGCTAGTGCTAGCGGGAGCTCCTACGAGCAGTACTTC.

In the case of this clone: Other DNA variants within this sample encode the same CDR3. This sequence joins TRBV12-3 or TRBV12-4 and TRBJ2-7; D is possibly TRBD1 (5 bases). Trimming took off 2 bases at V and 4 bases at J, with 6 bases between the two ends. The CDR3 totals 12 residues. The CDR3 loop reads CASSLSGYEQYF. DNA of the CDR3: TGTGCCAGCAGTTTATCAGGGTACGAGCAGTACTTC.

The CDR3: CASSPRTGPSRTEAFF. The CDR3 DNA sequence: TGTGCCAGCAGCCCAAGGACAGGGCCTTCCCGCACTGAAGCTTTCTTT. The chain joins TRBV9 to TRBJ1-1; 8 nucleotides match TRBD1. CDR1 and CDR2 from the germline V gene are SGDLS and YYNGEE. V shed 4 bases, J shed 4 bases, and the junction held 12 bases outside the gene matches. CDR3 length: 16 amino acids.

The rearrangement links TRBV5-4 to TRBJ2-1; D is uncertain. Trimming took off 4 bases at V and 4 bases at J, with 18 bases between the two ends. Germline V gene data show CDR1 as SGHNT and CDR2 as YYREEE (reference sequence). The CDR3 extends over 16 amino acids. The CDR3 DNA reads as TGTGCCAGCAGCCCGCCCAGGCTCACGGCATACAATGAGCAGTTCTTC. It specifies CASSPPRLTAYNEQFF.

This chain joins TRBV29-1 and TRBJ2-3, with D possibly being TRBD1 (6 bases). Trimming removed 5 bases from V and 8 bases from J, with 11 bases in between. This CDR3 has 11 residues. Germline loops: CDR1 SQVTM, CDR2 ANQGSEA. CDR3 region: CSVHRETTQYF. In DNA form, the CDR3 reads TGCAGCGTTCACAGGGAGACTACGCAGTATTTT.

This clone occurred once. The chain combines TRBV10-3 with TRBJ2-6, with D perhaps matching TRBD1 (5 bases). The germline gives CDR1 ENHRY, CDR2 SYGVKD. This CDR3 has 18 residues. V lost 6 bases, J lost 0 bases, and 18 bases lay in between. This CDR3 reads CAISLGVRANSGANVLTF. The CDR3 DNA reads TGTGCCATCAGCCTTGGGGTCAGGGCCAACTCTGGGGCCAACGTCCTGACTTTC.

The chain has TRBV7-8 and TRBJ2-7; 11 nucleotides match TRBD1. Trimming at V came to 4 bases and at J to 7 bases, leaving 9 bases not matched to a gene. The CDR3 spans 15 residues. Germline V gene data show CDR1 as SGHVS and CDR2 as FQNEAQ. The CDR3 nucleotides are TGTGCCAGCAGCTCTCGGGACAGGGGGTTAAATGAGCAGTACTTC. Its protein is CASSSRDRGLNEQYF.

The rearrangement links TRBV5-1 to TRBJ2-7; D may be TRBD1 (7 bases). Trimming took off 4 bases at V and 4 bases at J, with 21 bases between the two ends. This CDR3 has 16 amino acids. Germline assignment: CDR1 SGHRS and CDR2 YFSETQ. The CDR3 DNA sequence: TGCGCCAGCAGCCCAAGACCCCAGGGGGGAGAATACGAGCAGTACTTC. It yields the protein CASSPRPQGGEYEQYF.

The chain employs TRBV2 and TRBJ2-2; unclear D gene. The CDR3 totals 11 residues. Trimming stripped 7 bases from V and 9 bases from J, with 9 bases between. Germline V lookup: CDR1 SNHLY, CDR2 FYNNEI. The CDR3 protein is CASKFGRELFF. The CDR3 nucleotides are TGTGCCAGCAAGTTTGGCAGGGAGCTGTTTTTT.

V usage is TRBV7-9 and J usage is TRBJ2-7, with TRBD2 identical over 8 bases. In germline, CDR1 is SEHNR, CDR2 FQNEAQ (reference sequence). The CDR3 is 14 residues long. The V and J ends lost 5 bases and 2 bases, in that order; junction bases with no gene match: 5. The CDR3 DNA is TGTGCCAGCAGCCGAACGGGACTAGCCTACGAGCAGTACTTC. Encoded protein: CASSRTGLAYEQYF.

The rearrangement joins TRBV9 to TRBJ2-7; D perhaps matches TRBD2 (6 bases). The germline CDR1 and CDR2 sequences are SGDLS and YYNGEE. The CDR3 covers 14 residues. Trimming pared 10 bases from V and 2 bases from J, leaving 19 bases between. The CDR3 DNA reads TGTGCCTCCTCATGGGGGGATCCCGCCTACGAGCAGTACTTC. It yields the protein CASSWGDPAYEQYF.

This clone came up a few times. The chain joins TRBV24-1 to TRBJ1-2, with D tentatively TRBD1 (5 bases). CDR3 size: 16 residues. Trimming took 4 bases from V and 6 from J, leaving 20 bases between them. From germline, CDR1 is KGHDR and CDR2 SFDVKD. The CDR3 DNA follows: TGTGCCACCAGTGAAACTCGGAGCGGGGGGGTTAATGGCTACACCTTC. Translation gives CATSETRSGGVNGYTF.

This clone was seen only once. The gene calls are TRBV7-8 and TRBJ1-2; D not certain. The CDR3 sequence is 16 residues long. V lost 5 bases and J 7 bases, leaving 23 bases between the germline ends. The germline gives CDR1 SGHVS, CDR2 FQNEAQ. The CDR3 region is CASSPGAGSWWGGYTF. In nucleotides, the CDR3 is TGTGCCAGCAGCCCAGGAGCGGGTTCGTGGTGGGGTGGCTACACCTTC.

CDR3 sequence (DNA): TGTGCCAGCAGCCCAACAGGGGAAGGAGCCAAAAACATTCAGTACTTC. Protein product: CASSPTGEGAKNIQYF. This chain links TRBV11-1 with TRBJ2-4, with TRBD1 matching 7 bases. Unmatched junction bases numbered 7, after V lost 5 bases and J lost 0 bases. The CDR3 consists of 16 residues. Per the germline V gene, CDR1 is SGHAT and CDR2 is FQDESV (reference sequence).

This clone was detected once. CDR3 in DNA: TGTGCCAGCTCACCAGAATTCAGGGAGGACATTCAGTACTTC. Translating gives CASSPEFREDIQYF. The rearrangement joins TRBV18 to TRBJ2-4; weak D call: TRBD2 (6 bases). Germline V gives CDR1 KGHSH, CDR2 LQKENI. This CDR3 has 14 amino acids. Trimming cost V 2 bases and J 8 bases, with 13 bases left between them.

This chain links TRBV24-1 with TRBJ2-3; 9 positions agree with TRBD2. In germline, CDR1 is KGHDR, CDR2 SFDVKD. The CDR3 length is 13 residues. Unmatched junction bases numbered 2, after V lost 5 bases and J lost 6 bases. The CDR3 loop is CATSGRGGDTQYF. The CDR3 DNA reads as TGTGCCACCAGTGGGCGGGGGGGCGATACGCAGTATTTT.

The chain combines TRBV6-5 with TRBJ2-5; D possibly corresponds to TRBD1 (6 bases). The germline V and J ends were trimmed by 1 base and 5 bases, with 11 bases remaining between them. Per the germline V gene, CDR1 is MNHEY and CDR2 is SVGAGI. The CDR3 is 14 residues long. The CDR3 nucleotides are TGTGCCAGCAGTTACTACGGGACATGGGAGACCCAGTACTTC. It specifies CASSYYGTWETQYF.

The chain carries TRBV5-1 and TRBJ2-2; D is undetermined. CDR1 SGHRS and CDR2 YFSETQ come from the germline V gene. V was trimmed by 4 bases and J by 4 bases, leaving 11 bases between them. CDR3 length equals 14 residues. CDR3 sequence reads: CASSHRLGTGELFF. CDR3 bases: TGCGCCAGCAGCCACCGACTCGGCACCGGGGAGCTGTTTTTT.

This clone is a singleton in its sample. V and J are TRBV19 and TRBJ1-4, with D tentatively TRBD1 (5 bases). The V end was cut by 5 bases, the J end by 7 bases, with 14 bases between. Germline CDR1 and CDR2: LNHDA and SQIVND (reference sequence). The CDR3 contains 14 residues. The DNA of the CDR3 is TGTGCCAGTAGTCCGGGGGGTCGGGGTGAAAAACTGTTTTTT. Its translation: CASSPGGRGEKLFF.

The J gene is TRBJ1-2, the V gene TRBV2, with D possibly matching TRBD1 (6 bases). Trimming removed 3 bases at V and 1 base at J, with 12 bases between. This CDR3 is 15 amino acids long. Germline CDR1 is SNHLY and CDR2 is FYNNEI. The CDR3 spells CASSERVRGNYGYTF. CDR3 in DNA: TGTGCCAGCAGTGAGAGGGTCAGGGGTAACTATGGCTACACCTTC.

The rearrangement uses TRBV3-1 (or the pseudogene TRBV3-2) and TRBJ1-5; tentatively, D is TRBD1 (6 bases). V lost 4 bases and J 7 bases, leaving 14 bases between the germline ends. The CDR3 totals 14 residues. Germline loops: CDR1 LGHDT, CDR2 YNNKEL (reference sequence). The CDR3 region is CASSPPGVGQPQHF. The CDR3 DNA reads TGTGCCAGCAGCCCTCCAGGGGTTGGACAGCCCCAGCATTTT.

This chain joins TRBV19 and TRBJ2-1, with TRBD1 identical over 7 bases. The V and J ends lost 7 bases and 4 bases, in that order; junction bases with no gene match: 7. The CDR3 contains 14 residues. CDR1 is LNHDA, CDR2 SQIVND, per germline (reference sequence). This chain's CDR3 is CASTESGQYNEQFF. The CDR3 DNA follows: TGTGCCAGTACTGAGTCGGGACAGTACAATGAGCAGTTCTTC. Full variable domain (remainder filled in from reference TRBV19 and TRBJ2-1): DGGITQSPKYLFRKEGQNVTLSCEQNLNHDAMYWYRQDPGQGLRLIYYSQIVNDFQKGDIAEGYSVSREKKESFPLTVTSAQKNPTAFYLCASTESGQYNEQFFGPGTRLTVL.

This chain uses TRBV24-1 with TRBJ1-5; D perhaps matches TRBD1 (5 bases). Germline-derived CDR1 and CDR2 are KGHDR and SFDVKD. The CDR3 has 14 residues. Trimming took 6 bases from V and 0 from J, leaving 8 bases between them. The CDR3 bases are TGTGCCACCAGTCAGGGTTTTAGCAATCAGCCCCAGCATTTT. It codes for CATSQGFSNQPQHF.

V gene TRBV9 combines with J gene TRBJ1-3; D is uncertain. Germline V gives CDR1 SGDLS, CDR2 YYNGEE. The CDR3 contains 15 residues. Trimming removed 3 bases at V and 1 base at J, with 11 bases between. The CDR3 sequence is CASSAARGSGNTIYF. The CDR3 DNA follows: TGTGCCAGCAGCGCGGCCAGAGGGTCTGGAAACACCATATATTTT. Complete variable domain (other parts from reference TRBV9 and TRBJ1-3): DSGVTQTPKHLITATGQRVTLRCSPRSGDLSVYWYQQSLDQGLQFLIQYYNGEERAKGNILERFSAQQFPDLHSELNLSSLELGDSALYFCASSAARGSGNTIYFGEGSWLTVV.